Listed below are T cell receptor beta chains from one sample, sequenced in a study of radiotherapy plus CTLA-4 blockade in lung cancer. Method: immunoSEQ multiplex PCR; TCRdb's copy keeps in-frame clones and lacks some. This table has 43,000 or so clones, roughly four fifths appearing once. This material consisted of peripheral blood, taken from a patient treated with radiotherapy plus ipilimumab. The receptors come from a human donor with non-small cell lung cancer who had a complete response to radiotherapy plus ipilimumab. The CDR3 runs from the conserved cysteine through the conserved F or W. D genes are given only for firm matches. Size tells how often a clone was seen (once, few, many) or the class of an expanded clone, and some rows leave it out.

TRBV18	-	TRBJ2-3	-	TGTGCCAGCTCACCTACGACAAACAGTGTCGCAGATACGCAGTATTTT	CASSPTTNSVADTQYF
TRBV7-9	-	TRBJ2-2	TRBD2	TGTGCCAGCAGCTCCGGGACTAGCGGGTGGGGCCGAGAGCTGTTTTTT	CASSSGTSGWGRELFF
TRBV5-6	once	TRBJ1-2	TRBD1	TGTGCCAGCAGCGGAGGGACAGGCGCCTATGGCTACACCTTC	CASSGGTGAYGYTF
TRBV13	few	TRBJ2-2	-	TGTGCCAGCAGCCTTAACACCGGGGAGCTGTTTTTT	CASSLNTGELFF
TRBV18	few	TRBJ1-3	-	TGTGCCAGCTCGTCGGACAGCAACACCATATATTTT	CASSSDSNTIYF
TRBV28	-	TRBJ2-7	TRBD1	TGTGCCAGCAGGGAACAGGGGGTTCTATCCTACGAGCAGTACTTC	CASREQGVLSYEQYF
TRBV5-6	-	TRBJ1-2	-	TGTGCCTCTCGCGGGGTAAACTATGGCTACACCTTC	CASRGVNYGYTF
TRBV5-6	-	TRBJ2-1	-	TGTGCCAGCAGCCGGGGACTTTTGAAGCAGTTCTTC	CASSRGLLKQFF
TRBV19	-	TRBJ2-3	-	TGTGCCAGTACCACTGGTCTCCGCCTCACAGATACGCAGTATTTT	CASTTGLRLTDTQYF
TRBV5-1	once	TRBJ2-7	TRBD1	TGCGCCAGCAGCTGGACAGGGGCTTACGAGCAGTACTTC	CASSWTGAYEQYF
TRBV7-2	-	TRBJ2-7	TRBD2	TGTGCCAGCAGCTTTGCCGGGACTAGCGGGGTAGACTTC	CASSFAGTSGVDF
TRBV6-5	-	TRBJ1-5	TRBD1	TGTGCCAGCAGATACGGGACAGGGGTGAGCAATCAGCCCCAGCATTTT	CASRYGTGVSNQPQHF
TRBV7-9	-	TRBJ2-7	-	TGTGCCAGCAGCGGACAAGCCTACGAGCAGTACTTC	CASSGQAYEQYF
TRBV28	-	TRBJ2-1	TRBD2	TGTGCCAGCAGTTTTCCTAGCGGGAGCTATGAGCAGTTCTTC	CASSFPSGSYEQFF
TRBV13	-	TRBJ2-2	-	TGTGCCAGCAGCTTACGCACCGGGGAGCTGTTTTTT	CASSLRTGELFF
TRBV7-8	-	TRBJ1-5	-	TGTGCCAGCAGCTCACTAGAGGGTGGGAATCAGCCCCAGCATTTT	CASSSLEGGNQPQHF
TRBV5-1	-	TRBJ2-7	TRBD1	TGCGCCAGCAGCTTGGAGGGGGCCGTATCCTACGAGCAGTACTTC	CASSLEGAVSYEQYF
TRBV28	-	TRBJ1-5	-	TGTGCCAGCAGCCTACAGGGCTACGGTCGCAATCAGCCCCAGCATTTT	CASSLQGYGRNQPQHF
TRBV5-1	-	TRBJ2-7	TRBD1	TGCGCCAGCAGACAGAAGACAGGGGAGGTCTACGAGCAGTACTTC	CASRQKTGEVYEQYF
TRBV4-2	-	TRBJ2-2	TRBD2	TGTGCCAGCCGACTAGCGGGAGACACCGGGGAGCTGTTTTTT	CASRLAGDTGELFF
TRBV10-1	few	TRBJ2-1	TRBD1	TGCGCCAGCAGTGACCACAGGGGGCGAGGCCCTGAGCAGTTCTTC	CASSDHRGRGPEQFF
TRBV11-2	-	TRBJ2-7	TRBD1	TGTGCCAGCAGCTTAGAAAACAGGGGGCTGGGCGAGCAGTACTTC	CASSLENRGLGEQYF
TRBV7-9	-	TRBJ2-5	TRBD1	TGTGCCAGCAGCTCAACAGGGGATGGGGAGACCCAGTACTTC	CASSSTGDGETQYF
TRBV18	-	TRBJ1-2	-	TGTGCCAGCTCACTCGGCAGGGGAGACTATGGCTACACCTTC	CASSLGRGDYGYTF
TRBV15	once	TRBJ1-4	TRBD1	TGTGCCACCAGCAGATTTTCCGGGACAGAGGCAACTAATGAAAAACTGTTTTTT	CATSRFSGTEATNEKLFF
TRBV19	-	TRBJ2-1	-	TGTGCCAGTAGTACTTCCATTCCCCCGGGTCTAGCACCCATCTTCTACTCCTACAATGAGCAGTTCTTC	CASSTSIPPGLAPIFYSYNEQFF
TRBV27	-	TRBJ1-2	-	TGTGCCAGCGCCAATCTCATTGGCGGCTACACCTTC	CASANLIGGYTF
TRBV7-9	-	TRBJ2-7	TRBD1	TGTGCCAGCAGCTTAGCACTAAGAAATAGACAGGGGCAAATTTACGAGCAGTACTTC	CASSLALRNRQGQIYEQYF
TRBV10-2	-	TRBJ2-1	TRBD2	TGCGCCAGCAGTGTGGGGAGGGCGAGATACAATGAGCAGTTCTTC	CASSVGRARYNEQFF